Listed below are T cell receptor beta chains from one sample, sequenced in a study of radiation and T cells in renal cell carcinoma. Produced via immunoSEQ multiplex PCR; TCRdb's table is partial and in-frame only. The profile shows around 100,000 clones, 70% to 85% of them singletons. This sample comprised blood, obtained from a patient whose treatment included radiotherapy and nephrectomy. All receptors derive from a man in his fifties or sixties with renal cell carcinoma. CDR3s leave out the opening cysteine and the closing phenylalanine or tryptophan. The order of the fields is V gene, J gene, CDR3 protein.

v_call: TRBV18
j_call: TRBJ2-7
cdr3_aa: ASSATWTSGDSYEQY

v_call: TRBV14
j_call: TRBJ2-2
cdr3_aa: ASSGRLVGATGELF

v_call: TRBV7-2
j_call: TRBJ2-7
cdr3_aa: ASSLGSFAAYEQY

v_call: TRBV25-1
j_call: TRBJ2-5
cdr3_aa: ASSNSGSLETQY

v_call: TRBV19
j_call: TRBJ2-7
cdr3_aa: ASRPGGDYEQY

v_call: TRBV19
j_call: TRBJ2-3
cdr3_aa: ASSILADTDTQY

v_call: TRBV10-3
j_call: TRBJ2-3
cdr3_aa: ATSSPDRGTDTQY

v_call: TRBV19
j_call: TRBJ1-1
cdr3_aa: ASNFGTGTEAF

v_call: TRBV30
j_call: TRBJ1-6
cdr3_aa: AWSVLGDPNSPLH

v_call: TRBV11-2
j_call: TRBJ2-3
cdr3_aa: ASSLSLGTSGYTDTQY

v_call: TRBV19
j_call: TRBJ2-7
cdr3_aa: ASSIESGRTYEQY

v_call: TRBV10-3
j_call: TRBJ2-1
cdr3_aa: AISEWGRGRDNEQF

v_call: TRBV25-1
j_call: TRBJ2-7
cdr3_aa: ASSVTGTYEQY

v_call: TRBV27
j_call: TRBJ1-1
cdr3_aa: ASSFGGGRLNTEAF

v_call: TRBV7-2
j_call: TRBJ1-3
cdr3_aa: ASSLGRAGNTIY

v_call: TRBV4-2
j_call: TRBJ1-2
cdr3_aa: ASSHRADQTYGYT

v_call: TRBV4-1
j_call: TRBJ1-2
cdr3_aa: ASSHRDPSIYGYT

v_call: TRBV11-1
j_call: TRBJ1-5
cdr3_aa: ASSLGTGGQPQH

v_call: TRBV21-1
j_call: TRBJ2-1
cdr3_aa: ASSKEGTYNEQF

v_call: TRBV5-1
j_call: TRBJ2-1
cdr3_aa: ASSLGVSRSYNEQF

v_call: TRBV19
j_call: TRBJ2-5
cdr3_aa: ASRPSTGPGETQY

v_call: TRBV10-1
j_call: TRBJ2-4
cdr3_aa: ASSSGGAGNIQY

v_call: TRBV14
j_call: TRBJ2-3
cdr3_aa: ASSQVWAAGGDTQY

v_call: TRBV9
j_call: TRBJ1-1
cdr3_aa: ASSVGPYTEAF

v_call: TRBV7-8
j_call: TRBJ2-1
cdr3_aa: ASIGGWDNEQF

v_call: TRBV28
j_call: TRBJ2-5
cdr3_aa: ASSFWVGSAQETQY

v_call: TRBV7-8
j_call: TRBJ2-6
cdr3_aa: ASSLDPGGWREANVLT

v_call: TRBV7-9
j_call: TRBJ2-7
cdr3_aa: ASSPWPGTVGGYEQY

v_call: TRBV30
j_call: TRBJ1-2
cdr3_aa: AWSTGTFRT